This T cell receptor (beta chain) was observed in a study of T cell changes during pregnancy in multiple sclerosis. Sequenced by immunoSEQ multiplex PCR; TCRdb stores in-frame clones only, minus some. The sample has about 55,000 clones; 90% are singletons. The source material was CD4+ T cells from peripheral blood mononuclear cells, sampled in the first trimester of pregnancy. This TCR came from a female donor with multiple sclerosis, enrolled in a pregnancy study.

The CDR3 sequence is CASSQGTQRMETQYF. The DNA for the CDR3 is TGTGCCAGCAGCCAAGGGACTCAACGGATGGAGACCCAGTACTTC. The chain has TRBV7-3 and TRBJ2-5, with TRBD2 as a possible D gene (6 bases). The CDR3 runs to 15 residues. The V gene's germline CDR1 is SGHTA and CDR2 FQGTGA. V was cut by 5 bases and J by 5 bases, with 18 bases left in between.